A selection of T cell receptor beta chains follows, all from one sample in a study of human T cells and chemical hapten exposure. One entry per CDR3 protein, called by TCRdb with MiXCR from the RACE reads. Of over 85,000 distinct CDR3 sequences in the sample, around 11% were seen once. The material sequenced was whole blood, taken in connection with sensitization to the hapten diphenylcyclopropenone (DPC). These receptors originate from a woman in her thirties or forties with alopecia areata. Some clones in this sample may be carry-over from other donors' samples. Both conserved end residues are trimmed from each CDR3. Clone size is stated in some rows and not others, as once, few, many or a class when expanded.

J gene: TRBJ2-7; V gene: TRBV5-4; clone size: many; CDR3 protein: ASSPGGRAYEQY
J gene: TRBJ1-5; V gene: TRBV20-1; clone size: few; CDR3 protein: SARVSGYSNQPQH
J gene: TRBJ2-7; V gene: TRBV3-1; clone size: many; CDR3 protein: ASSLAGTRAYEQY
J gene: TRBJ2-7; V gene: TRBV27; clone size: -; CDR3 protein: ASSLYREAEQY
J gene: TRBJ2-2; V gene: TRBV7-8; clone size: -; CDR3 protein: ASSRFGGRGNTGELF
J gene: TRBJ1-2; V gene: TRBV3-1; clone size: few; CDR3 protein: ASSQEVDYGYT
J gene: TRBJ1-2; V gene: TRBV28; clone size: few; CDR3 protein: ASSLSPSTVRDYGYT
J gene: TRBJ2-7; V gene: TRBV2; clone size: -; CDR3 protein: ASSYSSGTFNYEQY
J gene: TRBJ2-1; V gene: TRBV7-6; clone size: -; CDR3 protein: ASSFDSLNEQF
J gene: TRBJ1-5; V gene: TRBV20-1; clone size: few; CDR3 protein: SARRQDDQPQH
J gene: TRBJ2-5; V gene: TRBV13; clone size: -; CDR3 protein: ASSLRLAGTYQETQY
J gene: TRBJ2-3; V gene: TRBV10-3; clone size: -; CDR3 protein: AISVGPSLAGITDTQY
J gene: TRBJ2-3; V gene: TRBV24-1; clone size: many; CDR3 protein: ATSDTASGRFTDTQY
J gene: TRBJ2-3; V gene: TRBV7-2; clone size: few; CDR3 protein: ASSLDGAATDTQY
J gene: TRBJ2-5; V gene: TRBV10-3; clone size: many; CDR3 protein: AISEDPGQETQY
J gene: TRBJ2-1; V gene: TRBV7-3; clone size: many; CDR3 protein: ASSLTFGVNSYNEQF
J gene: TRBJ1-2; V gene: TRBV20-1; clone size: many; CDR3 protein: SARTSSTDRANYGYT
J gene: TRBJ2-7; V gene: TRBV20-1; clone size: many; CDR3 protein: SAPRSYEQY
J gene: TRBJ2-4; V gene: TRBV7-2; clone size: -; CDR3 protein: ASRREGNIQY
J gene: TRBJ1-2; V gene: TRBV28; clone size: many; CDR3 protein: ASRSDISGYT
J gene: TRBJ2-7; V gene: TRBV20-1; clone size: -; CDR3 protein: SASDSSSSYEQY
J gene: TRBJ2-5; V gene: TRBV21-1; clone size: -; CDR3 protein: ASSNSKVETQY
J gene: TRBJ2-3; V gene: TRBV20-1; clone size: -; CDR3 protein: SARASGGMRTDTQY
J gene: TRBJ2-7; V gene: TRBV5-1; clone size: few; CDR3 protein: ASSPGQGADEQY
J gene: TRBJ2-3; V gene: TRBV18; clone size: -; CDR3 protein: ASSPSSGGTDTQY
J gene: TRBJ1-2; V gene: TRBV6-5; clone size: -; CDR3 protein: ASRIGQGIYGYT
J gene: TRBJ1-1; V gene: TRBV18; clone size: few; CDR3 protein: ASSPPSRVSTEAF
J gene: TRBJ2-3; V gene: TRBV19; clone size: -; CDR3 protein: ASALGTDTQY
J gene: TRBJ2-7; V gene: TRBV28; clone size: -; CDR3 protein: ASSPQGGGTGYEQY
J gene: TRBJ1-1; V gene: TRBV7-9; clone size: -; CDR3 protein: ASSIGQVNTEAF
J gene: TRBJ2-7; V gene: TRBV28; clone size: -; CDR3 protein: ASSLTVSGSYEQY
J gene: TRBJ2-1; V gene: TRBV9; clone size: -; CDR3 protein: ASSVERHPYNEQF